This is a list of T cell receptor beta chains from one sample in a study of blood T cell repertoires in COVID-19. Produced via immunoSEQ multiplex PCR; TCRdb's table is partial and in-frame only. The data contain 210,000 or so clones, 70% to 85% of them singletons. Material: PBMCs or T cells enriched from blood (not recorded which). The receptors shown here come from a man between 60 and 70 years old who had recovered from COVID-19. The CDR3 runs from the conserved cysteine through the conserved F or W. The D gene is left open where the match is weak. Size is stated for part of the rows, as once, few or many counts, or as a class when the clone is expanded.

J: TRBJ1-5; size: .; D: TRBD1; V: TRBV19; CDR3: CASSTGGGNQPQHF; DNA: TGTGCCAGTAGTACAGGGGGCGGCAATCAGCCCCAGCATTTT
J: TRBJ2-7; size: .; D: .; V: TRBV6-1; CDR3: CASSEANYEQYF; DNA: TGTGCCAGCAGTGAAGCTAACTACGAGCAGTACTTC
J: TRBJ1-1; size: .; D: .; V: TRBV6-1; CDR3: CASSEVGAPTEAFF; DNA: TGTGCCAGCAGTGAAGTTGGGGCTCCCACTGAAGCTTTCTTT
J: TRBJ1-1; size: .; D: .; V: TRBV6-1; CDR3: CASSETDIYLMNTEAFF; DNA: TGTGCCAGCAGTGAAACCGACATCTATCTCATGAACACTGAAGCTTTCTTT
J: TRBJ2-7; size: .; D: TRBD1; V: TRBV30; CDR3: CAWSRGGQGSREQYF; DNA: TGTGCCTGGAGTCGGGGGGGACAGGGGTCTCGGGAGCAGTACTTC
J: TRBJ2-2; size: .; D: .; V: TRBV21-1; CDR3: CASSKWRDSNTGELFF; DNA: TGTGCCAGCAGCAAATGGAGGGACAGTAACACCGGGGAGCTGTTTTTT
J: TRBJ2-7; size: .; D: .; V: TRBV4-3; CDR3: CASSQAEGGRTYEQYF; DNA: TGCGCCAGCAGCCAAGCAGAGGGGGGGAGGACCTACGAGCAGTACTTC
J: TRBJ2-3; size: .; D: TRBD2; V: TRBV10-3; CDR3: CAISESRTSGFTDTQYF; DNA: TGTGCCATCAGTGAGTCCAGGACTAGCGGGTTCACAGATACGCAGTATTTT
J: TRBJ2-7; size: .; D: .; V: TRBV6-1; CDR3: CASSEQEGLHEQYF; DNA: TGTGCCAGCAGTGAACAGGAGGGCTTGCACGAGCAGTACTTC
J: TRBJ1-1; size: .; D: .; V: TRBV12-3/TRBV12-4; CDR3: CASSAGEATEAFF; DNA: TGTGCCAGCAGTGCCGGGGAGGCCACTGAAGCTTTCTTT
J: TRBJ1-2; size: few; D: .; V: TRBV4-3; CDR3: CASSQTWRLSGYTF; DNA: TGCGCCAGCAGCCAAACGTGGAGGCTTTCGGGCTACACCTTC
J: TRBJ2-5; size: .; D: .; V: TRBV10-1; CDR3: CASSRNVGETQYF; DNA: TGCGCCAGCAGTCGAAACGTCGGGGAGACCCAGTACTTC
J: TRBJ2-7; size: .; D: .; V: TRBV18; CDR3: CASSPPGVSYEQYF; DNA: TGTGCCAGCTCACCGCCGGGGGTGTCCTACGAGCAGTACTTC
J: TRBJ2-3; size: .; D: TRBD1; V: TRBV6-5; CDR3: CASSLGTAIRDTQYF; DNA: TGTGCCAGCAGCTTAGGGACAGCCATCAGAGATACGCAGTATTTT
J: TRBJ2-2; size: few; D: TRBD1; V: TRBV7-8; CDR3: CASSLLRGDRGLAGELFF; DNA: TGTGCCAGCAGCTTACTCCGGGGAGACAGGGGTTTGGCCGGGGAGCTGTTTTTT
J: TRBJ1-2; size: .; D: .; V: TRBV7-2; CDR3: CASSLGTVDGYTF; DNA: TGTGCCAGCAGCTTAGGAACAGTCGATGGCTACACCTTC
J: TRBJ1-4; size: few; D: .; V: TRBV5-1; CDR3: CASSLNPDEKLFF; DNA: TGCGCCAGCAGCTTAAACCCGGATGAAAAACTGTTTTTT
J: TRBJ1-6; size: .; D: .; V: TRBV11-2; CDR3: CASSFGAVLSPLHF; DNA: TGTGCCAGCAGCTTTGGGGCCGTGCTTTCACCCCTCCACTTT
J: TRBJ2-3; size: once; D: TRBD2; V: TRBV19; CDR3: CASSIGGASGGWTDTQYF; DNA: TGTGCCAGTAGTATAGGAGGGGCTAGCGGGGGTTGGACAGATACGCAGTATTTT
J: TRBJ1-3; size: .; D: .; V: TRBV11-2; CDR3: CASSLVGHAGNTIYF; DNA: TGTGCCAGCAGCTTAGTGGGACATGCTGGAAACACCATATATTTT
J: TRBJ1-2; size: .; D: .; V: TRBV5-8; CDR3: CASSHFGGLASTVNYGYTF; DNA: TGTGCCAGCAGCCACTTCGGGGGGCTCGCGAGTACCGTCAACTATGGCTACACCTTC
J: TRBJ1-2; size: once; D: TRBD1; V: TRBV19; CDR3: CASSNQRQGARVDGYTF; DNA: TGTGCCAGTAGTAATCAACGACAGGGGGCGCGAGTGGATGGCTACACCTTC
J: TRBJ2-5; size: .; D: .; V: TRBV6-5; CDR3: CASQRGRETQYF; DNA: TGTGCCAGCCAAAGGGGTCGGGAGACCCAGTACTTC
J: TRBJ1-1; size: .; D: .; V: TRBV27; CDR3: CASRERGFTEAFF; DNA: TGTGCCAGCAGGGAGAGGGGGTTCACTGAAGCTTTCTTT
J: TRBJ2-1; size: .; D: .; V: TRBV7-2; CDR3: CASSLVSGVYNEQFF; DNA: TGTGCCAGCAGCTTAGTTTCGGGAGTTTACAATGAGCAGTTCTTC
J: TRBJ2-4; size: .; D: TRBD1; V: TRBV5-6; CDR3: CASSLAGTVKNIQYF; DNA: TGTGCCAGCAGCTTGGCAGGGACAGTAAAAAACATTCAGTACTTC
J: TRBJ2-7; size: .; D: TRBD1; V: TRBV14; CDR3: CASSQGPLQGTSSYEQYF; DNA: TGTGCCAGCAGCCAAGGCCCTTTACAGGGGACCAGCTCCTACGAGCAGTACTTC
J: TRBJ2-6; size: .; D: .; V: TRBV11-2; CDR3: CASSLAVSLGANVLTF; DNA: TGTGCCAGCAGCTTAGCCGTATCTCTAGGGGCCAACGTCCTGACTTTC
J: TRBJ2-7; size: .; D: TRBD2; V: TRBV19; CDR3: CASSLLAGNSYEQYF; DNA: TGTGCCAGTAGCTTACTAGCGGGGAACTCCTACGAGCAGTACTTC
J: TRBJ1-1; size: few; D: TRBD1; V: TRBV7-2; CDR3: CASSTQGRNTEAFF; DNA: TGTGCCAGCAGCACACAGGGGAGAAACACTGAAGCTTTCTTT
J: TRBJ1-5; size: .; D: TRBD1; V: TRBV19; CDR3: CASSIIGQGGGGNQPQHF; DNA: TGTGCCAGTAGTATTATTGGACAGGGGGGAGGTGGCAATCAGCCCCAGCATTTT
J: TRBJ2-3; size: .; D: .; V: TRBV7-2; CDR3: CASSLLGGGMRDTQYF; DNA: TGTGCCAGCAGCCTCCTGGGAGGGGGGATGAGGGATACGCAGTATTTT
J: TRBJ2-2; size: .; D: TRBD1; V: TRBV27; CDR3: CASRRDRERSGELFF; DNA: TGTGCCAGCAGACGGGACAGGGAAAGGAGCGGGGAGCTGTTTTTT
J: TRBJ2-5; size: once; D: .; V: TRBV19; CDR3: CASRGQYQETQYF; DNA: TGTGCCAGTAGGGGGCAGTACCAAGAGACCCAGTACTTC
J: TRBJ2-1; size: .; D: .; V: TRBV18; CDR3: CASSPGSDYNEQFF; DNA: TGTGCCAGCTCACCCGGGTCCGACTACAATGAGCAGTTCTTC
J: TRBJ2-7; size: .; D: TRBD2; V: TRBV18; CDR3: CASSPWVIAGERTHEQYF; DNA: TGTGCCAGCTCACCATGGGTAATAGCGGGGGAAAGGACGCACGAGCAGTACTTC
J: TRBJ2-3; size: .; D: .; V: TRBV5-1; CDR3: CASSWDTRLSTDTQYF; DNA: TGCGCCAGCAGCTGGGACACGCGACTGAGCACAGATACGCAGTATTTT
J: TRBJ2-1; size: .; D: .; V: TRBV7-3; CDR3: CASSLRAFSEQFF; DNA: TGTGCCAGCAGCTTAAGGGCATTCAGTGAGCAGTTCTTC
J: TRBJ1-2; size: .; D: TRBD1; V: TRBV27; CDR3: CASSLRVTGGTFAYGYTF; DNA: TGTGCCAGCAGTTTAAGAGTAACAGGGGGGACTTTCGCCTATGGCTACACCTTC
J: TRBJ2-3; size: .; D: TRBD2; V: TRBV11-2; CDR3: CASSLDLLAGGTDTQYF; DNA: TGTGCCAGCAGCTTAGATCTACTAGCGGGGGGCACAGATACGCAGTATTTT
J: TRBJ1-3; size: .; D: TRBD1; V: TRBV3-1/TRBV3-2; CDR3: CASSRQGATGNTIYF; DNA: TGTGCCAGCAGCCGACAGGGGGCCACTGGAAACACCATATATTTT
J: TRBJ2-3; size: once; D: TRBD2; V: TRBV5-1; CDR3: CASSDSGGTDTQYF; DNA: TGCGCCAGCAGCGATAGCGGGGGCACAGATACGCAGTATTTT
J: TRBJ2-5; size: .; D: TRBD2; V: TRBV24-1; CDR3: CATSGGLAGGQETQYF; DNA: TGTGCCACCAGTGGAGGGCTAGCGGGGGGTCAAGAGACCCAGTACTTC
J: TRBJ1-1; size: .; D: TRBD1; V: TRBV5-1; CDR3: CASSHGQGGSTEAFF; DNA: TGCGCCAGCAGCCATGGACAGGGCGGGAGCACTGAAGCTTTCTTT
J: TRBJ1-2; size: .; D: TRBD1; V: TRBV5-4; CDR3: CASSLAGGPPSYGYTF; DNA: TGTGCCAGCAGCTTGGCAGGGGGGCCACCTTCGTATGGCTACACCTTC
J: TRBJ1-3; size: .; D: .; V: TRBV25-1; CDR3: CATQGTPSGNTIYF; DNA: TGTGCCACCCAGGGGACACCCTCTGGAAACACCATATATTTT
J: TRBJ1-2; size: .; D: .; V: TRBV6-1; CDR3: CASSETGRGYGYTF; DNA: TGTGCCAGCAGTGAGACAGGACGCGGCTATGGCTACACCTTC
J: TRBJ1-5; size: .; D: .; V: TRBV14; CDR3: CASSQGTAANQPQHF; DNA: TGTGCCAGCAGCCAAGGGACAGCGGCTAATCAGCCCCAGCATTTT
J: TRBJ2-2; size: few; D: .; V: TRBV6-4; CDR3: CASRANPGPGELFF; DNA: TGTGCCAGCAGGGCGAATCCAGGGCCCGGGGAGCTGTTTTTT
J: TRBJ1-1; size: .; D: TRBD1; V: TRBV29-1; CDR3: CSARQGETEAFF; DNA: TGCAGCGCTCGCCAGGGGGAGACTGAAGCTTTCTTT
J: TRBJ2-5; size: .; D: .; V: TRBV29-1; CDR3: CSVEHDLRTQYF; DNA: TGCAGCGTTGAACATGATCTGAGGACCCAGTACTTC
J: TRBJ1-6; size: .; D: .; V: TRBV5-4; CDR3: CASSLEAGYNSPLHF; DNA: TGTGCCAGCAGCTTGGAAGCGGGATATAATTCACCCCTCCACTTT
J: TRBJ2-1; size: .; D: .; V: TRBV5-4; CDR3: CASQWRGGDEQFF; DNA: TGTGCCAGTCAGTGGAGGGGGGGCGATGAGCAGTTCTTC
J: TRBJ2-3; size: few; D: TRBD2; V: TRBV11-2; CDR3: CASSVRSTRLASTDTQYF; DNA: TGTGCCAGCAGCGTAAGGAGCACAAGACTAGCCAGCACAGATACGCAGTATTTT
J: TRBJ1-6; size: .; D: .; V: TRBV27; CDR3: CASSFNRVNSPLHF; DNA: TGTGCCAGCAGTTTTAACAGGGTAAATTCACCCCTCCACTTT